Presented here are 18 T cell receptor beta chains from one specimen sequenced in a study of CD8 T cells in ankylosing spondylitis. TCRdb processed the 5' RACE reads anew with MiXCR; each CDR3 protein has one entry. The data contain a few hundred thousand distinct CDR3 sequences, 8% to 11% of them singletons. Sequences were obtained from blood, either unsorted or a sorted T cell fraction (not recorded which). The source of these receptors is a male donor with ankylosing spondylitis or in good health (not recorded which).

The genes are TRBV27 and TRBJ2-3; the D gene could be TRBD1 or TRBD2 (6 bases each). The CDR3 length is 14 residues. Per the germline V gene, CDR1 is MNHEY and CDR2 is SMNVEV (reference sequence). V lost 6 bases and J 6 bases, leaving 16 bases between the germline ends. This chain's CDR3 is CASSPTGGGDTQYF. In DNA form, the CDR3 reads TGTGCCAGCAGCCCCACCGGGGGCGGGGATACGCAGTATTTT.

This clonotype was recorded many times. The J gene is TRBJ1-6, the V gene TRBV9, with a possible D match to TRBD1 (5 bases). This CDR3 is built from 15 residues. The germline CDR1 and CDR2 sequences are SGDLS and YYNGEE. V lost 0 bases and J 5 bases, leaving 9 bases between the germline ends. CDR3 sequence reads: CASSVGAGNNSPLHF. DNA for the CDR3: TGTGCCAGCAGCGTAGGGGCAGGGAATAATTCACCCCTCCACTTT. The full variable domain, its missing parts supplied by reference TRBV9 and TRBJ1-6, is DSGVTQTPKHLITATGQRVTLRCSPRSGDLSVYWYQQSLDQGLQFLIQYYNGEERAKGNILERFSAQQFPDLHSELNLSSLELGDSALYFCASSVGAGNNSPLHFGNGTRLTVT.

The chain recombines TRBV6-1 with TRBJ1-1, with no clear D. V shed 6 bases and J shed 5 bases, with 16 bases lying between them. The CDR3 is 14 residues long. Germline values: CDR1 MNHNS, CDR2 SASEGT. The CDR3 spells CASRISTVGTEAFF. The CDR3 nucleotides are TGTGCCAGCAGAATTTCAACGGTGGGTACTGAAGCTTTCTTT.

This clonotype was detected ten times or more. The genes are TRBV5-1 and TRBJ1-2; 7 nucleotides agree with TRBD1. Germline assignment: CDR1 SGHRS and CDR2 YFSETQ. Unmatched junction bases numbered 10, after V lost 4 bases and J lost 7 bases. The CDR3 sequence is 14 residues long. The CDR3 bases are TGCGCCAGCAGCCTTGGACAGGAGGCCCTTGGCTACACCTTC. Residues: CASSLGQEALGYTF.

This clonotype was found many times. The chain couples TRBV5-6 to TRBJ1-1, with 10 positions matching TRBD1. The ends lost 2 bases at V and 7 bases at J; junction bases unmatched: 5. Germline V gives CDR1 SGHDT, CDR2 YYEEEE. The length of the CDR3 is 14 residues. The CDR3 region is CASSFGTGAGEAFF. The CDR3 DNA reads TGTGCCAGCAGCTTTGGGACAGGGGCAGGTGAAGCTTTCTTT.

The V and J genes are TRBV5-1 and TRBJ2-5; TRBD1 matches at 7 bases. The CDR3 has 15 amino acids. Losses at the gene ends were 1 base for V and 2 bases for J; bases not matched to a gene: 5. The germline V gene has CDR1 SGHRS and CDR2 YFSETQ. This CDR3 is CASSLLGGSQETQYF. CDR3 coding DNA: TGCGCCAGCAGCTTGCTAGGGGGCTCTCAAGAGACCCAGTACTTC.

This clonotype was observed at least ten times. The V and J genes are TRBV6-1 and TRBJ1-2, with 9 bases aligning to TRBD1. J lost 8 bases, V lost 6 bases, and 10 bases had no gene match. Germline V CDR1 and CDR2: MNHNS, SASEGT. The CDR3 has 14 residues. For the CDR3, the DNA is TGTGCCAGCAGCCAACGGACAGGGGCCGGCGGCTACACCTTC. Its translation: CASSQRTGAGGYTF.

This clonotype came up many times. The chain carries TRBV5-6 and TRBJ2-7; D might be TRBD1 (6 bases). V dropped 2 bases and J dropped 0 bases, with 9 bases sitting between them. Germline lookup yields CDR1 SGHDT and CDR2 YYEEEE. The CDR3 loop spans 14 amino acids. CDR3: CASSFRDTSYEQYF. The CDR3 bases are TGTGCCAGCAGCTTCCGGGACACCTCCTACGAGCAGTACTTC.

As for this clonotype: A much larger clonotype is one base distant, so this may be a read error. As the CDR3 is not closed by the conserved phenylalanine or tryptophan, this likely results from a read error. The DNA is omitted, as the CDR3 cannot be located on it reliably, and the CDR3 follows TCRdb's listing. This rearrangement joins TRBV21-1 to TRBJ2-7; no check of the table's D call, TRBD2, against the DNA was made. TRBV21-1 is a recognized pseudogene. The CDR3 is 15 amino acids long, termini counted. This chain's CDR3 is CASSKGTDSPYEQYL.

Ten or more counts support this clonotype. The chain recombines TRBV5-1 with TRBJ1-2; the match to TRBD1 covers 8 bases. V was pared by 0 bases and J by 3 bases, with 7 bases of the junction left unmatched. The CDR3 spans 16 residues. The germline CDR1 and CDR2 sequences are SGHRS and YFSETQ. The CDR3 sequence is CASSLGIGQGDYGYTF. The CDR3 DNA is TGCGCCAGCAGCTTGGGGATAGGACAGGGTGACTATGGCTACACCTTC.

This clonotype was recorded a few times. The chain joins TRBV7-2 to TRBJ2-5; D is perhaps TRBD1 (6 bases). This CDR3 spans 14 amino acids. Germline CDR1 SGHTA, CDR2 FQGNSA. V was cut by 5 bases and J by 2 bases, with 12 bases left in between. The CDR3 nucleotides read TGTGCCAGCAGCCCTGGACAGAAACAAGAGACCCAGTACTTC. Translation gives CASSPGQKQETQYF.

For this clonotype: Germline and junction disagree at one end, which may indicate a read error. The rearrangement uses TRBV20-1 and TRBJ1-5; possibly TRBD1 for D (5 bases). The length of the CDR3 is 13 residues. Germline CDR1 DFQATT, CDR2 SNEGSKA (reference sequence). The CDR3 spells CSARGEGWLPQHF. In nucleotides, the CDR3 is TGCAGTGCCAGAGGGGAGGGCTGGCTGCCCCAGCACTTT.

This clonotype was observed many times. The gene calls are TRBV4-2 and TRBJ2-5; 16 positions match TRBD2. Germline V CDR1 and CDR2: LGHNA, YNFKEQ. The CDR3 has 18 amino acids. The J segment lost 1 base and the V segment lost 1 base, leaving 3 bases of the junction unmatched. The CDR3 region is CASSQVGTSGGGQETQYF. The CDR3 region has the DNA TGTGCCAGCAGCCAAGTGGGGACTAGCGGGGGGGGCCAAGAGACCCAGTACTTC.

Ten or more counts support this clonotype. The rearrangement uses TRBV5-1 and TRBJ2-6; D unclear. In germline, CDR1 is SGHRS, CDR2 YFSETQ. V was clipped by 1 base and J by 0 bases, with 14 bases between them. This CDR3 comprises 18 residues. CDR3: CASSLTVRTNSGANVLTF. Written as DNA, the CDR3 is TGCGCCAGCAGCTTGACGGTCAGAACCAACTCTGGGGCCAACGTCCTGACTTTC.

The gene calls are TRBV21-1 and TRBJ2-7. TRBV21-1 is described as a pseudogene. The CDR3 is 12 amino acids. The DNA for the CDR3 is TGTGCCAGCAGAGCCGAAGCCTACGAGCAGTACTTC. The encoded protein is CASRAEAYEQYF.

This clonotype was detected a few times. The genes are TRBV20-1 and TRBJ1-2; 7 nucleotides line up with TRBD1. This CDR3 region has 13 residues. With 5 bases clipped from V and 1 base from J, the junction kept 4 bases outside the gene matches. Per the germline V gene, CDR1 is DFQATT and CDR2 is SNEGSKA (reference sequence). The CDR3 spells CSASDRDNYGYTF. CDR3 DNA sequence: TGCAGTGCTTCAGACAGGGATAACTATGGCTACACCTTC.

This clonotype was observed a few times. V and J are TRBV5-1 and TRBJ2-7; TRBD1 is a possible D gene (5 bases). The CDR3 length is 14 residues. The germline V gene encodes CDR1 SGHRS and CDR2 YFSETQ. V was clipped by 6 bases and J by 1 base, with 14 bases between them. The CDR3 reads CASKATVQSYEQYF. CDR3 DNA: TGCGCCAGCAAGGCGACAGTGCAGTCCTACGAGCAGTACTTC.

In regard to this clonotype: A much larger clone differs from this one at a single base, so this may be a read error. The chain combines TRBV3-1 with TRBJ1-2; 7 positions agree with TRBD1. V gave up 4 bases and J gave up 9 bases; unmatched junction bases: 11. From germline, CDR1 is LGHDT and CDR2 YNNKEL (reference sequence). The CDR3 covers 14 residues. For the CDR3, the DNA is TGTGCCAGCAGCCTCGGGACAGCCCTCTTGAGCTACACCTTC. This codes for CASSLGTALLSYTF.